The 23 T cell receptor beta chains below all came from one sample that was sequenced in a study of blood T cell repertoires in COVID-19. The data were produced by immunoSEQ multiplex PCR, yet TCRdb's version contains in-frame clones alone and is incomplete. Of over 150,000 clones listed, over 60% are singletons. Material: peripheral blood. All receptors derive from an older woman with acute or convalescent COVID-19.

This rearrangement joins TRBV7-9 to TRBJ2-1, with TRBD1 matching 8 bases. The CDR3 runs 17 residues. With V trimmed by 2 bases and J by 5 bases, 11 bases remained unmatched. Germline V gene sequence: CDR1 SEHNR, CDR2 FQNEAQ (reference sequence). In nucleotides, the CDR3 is TGTGCCAGCAGCTTATATAGATTCGGGACAGGCGACAATGAGCAGTTCTTC. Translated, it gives CASSLYRFGTGDNEQFF. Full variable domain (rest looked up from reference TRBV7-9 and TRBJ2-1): DTGVSQNPRHKITKRGQNVTFRCDPISEHNRLYWYRQTLGQGPEFLTYFQNEAQLEKSRLLSDRFSAERPKGSFSTLEIQRTEQGDSAMYLCASSLYRFGTGDNEQFFGPGTRLTVL.

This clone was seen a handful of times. The CDR3 loop reads CASSGLAENTGELFF. CDR3 DNA sequence: TGTGCCAGCAGCGGACTAGCGGAGAACACCGGGGAGCTGTTTTTT. V is TRBV3-1 (or the pseudogene TRBV3-2) and J is TRBJ2-2; 10 bases are shared with TRBD2. V trimming: 5 bases; J trimming: 1 base; junction bases outside the gene matches: 1. CDR3 size: 15 residues. CDR1 is LGHDT and CDR2 is YNNKEL in the germline V gene (reference sequence).

CDR3 sequence reads: CASGLGQHSDTQYF. In DNA form, the CDR3 reads TGTGCTAGTGGTTTAGGACAGCACAGTGATACGCAGTATTTT. This chain joins TRBV12-5 and TRBJ2-3; the D gene is possibly TRBD1 (6 bases). Trimming shortened V by 3 bases and J by 6 bases, and 13 bases separated the two germline ends. Germline V gene sequence: CDR1 LGHNT, CDR2 FRNRAP. The CDR3 extends over 14 amino acids.

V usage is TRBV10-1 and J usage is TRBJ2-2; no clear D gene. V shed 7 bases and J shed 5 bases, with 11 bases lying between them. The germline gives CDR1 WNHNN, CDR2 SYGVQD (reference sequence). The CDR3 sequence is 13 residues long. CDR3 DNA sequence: TGCGCCAGCAATTCAATAGTAACCGGGGAGCTGTTTTTT. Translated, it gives CASNSIVTGELFF.

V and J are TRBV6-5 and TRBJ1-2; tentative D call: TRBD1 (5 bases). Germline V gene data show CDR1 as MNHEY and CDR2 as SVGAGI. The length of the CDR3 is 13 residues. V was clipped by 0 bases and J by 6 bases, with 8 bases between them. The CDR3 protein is CASSYSGGDGYTF. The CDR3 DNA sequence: TGTGCCAGCAGTTACTCGGGGGGAGATGGCTACACCTTC.

The CDR3 protein is CASSQGQGRDTQYF. In DNA form, the CDR3 reads TGTGCCAGCAGCCAAGGACAGGGGCGGGATACGCAGTATTTT. The chain links TRBV14 to TRBJ2-3, with 8 bases identical to TRBD1. The CDR3 runs 14 residues. V shed 1 base and J 6 bases; nucleotides not matched to a gene: 3. Germline CDR1 reads SGHDN; CDR2 reads FVKESK.

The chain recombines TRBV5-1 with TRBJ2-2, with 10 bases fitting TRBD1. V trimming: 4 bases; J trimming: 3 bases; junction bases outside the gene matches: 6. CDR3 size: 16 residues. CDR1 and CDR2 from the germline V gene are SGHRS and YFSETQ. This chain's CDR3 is CASSLRDRGDTGELFF. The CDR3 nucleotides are TGCGCCAGCAGCCTCCGGGACAGGGGTGACACCGGGGAGCTGTTTTTT.

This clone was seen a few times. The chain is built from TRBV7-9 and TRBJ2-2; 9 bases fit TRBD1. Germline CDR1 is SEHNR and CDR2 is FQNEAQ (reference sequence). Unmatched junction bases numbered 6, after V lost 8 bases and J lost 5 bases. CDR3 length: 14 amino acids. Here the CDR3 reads CASRGQGGTGELFF. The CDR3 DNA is TGTGCCAGCCGGGGACAGGGTGGAACCGGGGAGCTGTTTTTT.

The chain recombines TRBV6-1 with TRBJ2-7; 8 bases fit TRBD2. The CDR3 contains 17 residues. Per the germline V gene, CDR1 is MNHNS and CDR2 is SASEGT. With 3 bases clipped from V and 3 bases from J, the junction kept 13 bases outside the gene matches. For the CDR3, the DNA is TGTGCCAGCAGTGATTTATACCGGGGGGGACTTTACTACGAGCAGTACTTC. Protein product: CASSDLYRGGLYYEQYF.

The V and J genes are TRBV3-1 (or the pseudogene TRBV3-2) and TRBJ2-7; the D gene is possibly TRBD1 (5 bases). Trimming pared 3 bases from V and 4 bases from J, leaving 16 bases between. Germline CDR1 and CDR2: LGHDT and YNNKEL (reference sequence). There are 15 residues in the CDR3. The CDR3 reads CASSHLDRFPYEQYF. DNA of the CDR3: TGTGCCAGCAGCCATCTCGACAGATTCCCTTACGAGCAGTACTTC.

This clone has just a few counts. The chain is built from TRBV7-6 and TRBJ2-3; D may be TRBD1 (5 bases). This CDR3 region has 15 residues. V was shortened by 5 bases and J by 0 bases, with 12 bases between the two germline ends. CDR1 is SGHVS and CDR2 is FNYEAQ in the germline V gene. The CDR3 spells CASSPPRGSTDTQYF. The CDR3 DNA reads TGTGCCAGCAGCCCCCCTAGGGGAAGCACAGATACGCAGTATTTT.

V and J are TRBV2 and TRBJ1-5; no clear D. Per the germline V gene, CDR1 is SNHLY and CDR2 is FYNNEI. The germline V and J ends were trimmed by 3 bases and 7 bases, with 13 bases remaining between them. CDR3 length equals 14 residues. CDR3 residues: CASSEFSELQPQHF. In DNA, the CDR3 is TGTGCCAGCAGTGAGTTCTCGGAGTTGCAGCCCCAGCATTTT. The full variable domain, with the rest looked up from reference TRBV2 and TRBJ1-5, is EPEVTQTPSHQVTQMGQEVILRCVPISNHLYFYWYRQILGQKVEFLVSFYNNEISEKSEIFDDQFSVERPDGSNFTLKIRSTKLEDSAMYFCASSEFSELQPQHFGDGTRLSIL.

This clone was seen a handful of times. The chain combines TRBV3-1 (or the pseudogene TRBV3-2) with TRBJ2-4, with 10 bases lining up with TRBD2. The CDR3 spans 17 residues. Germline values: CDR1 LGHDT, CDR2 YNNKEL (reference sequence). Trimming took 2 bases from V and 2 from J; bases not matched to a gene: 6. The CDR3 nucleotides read TGTGCCAGCAGCCAACTAGCGGGAGCGGGGTCCAAAAACATTCAGTACTTC. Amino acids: CASSQLAGAGSKNIQYF.

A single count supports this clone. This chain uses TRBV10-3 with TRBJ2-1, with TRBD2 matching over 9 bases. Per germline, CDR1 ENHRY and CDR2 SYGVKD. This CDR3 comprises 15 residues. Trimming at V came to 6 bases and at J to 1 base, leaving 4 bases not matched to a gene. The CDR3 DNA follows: TGTGCCATCAGGACTAGCGGAGGATCCTACAATGAGCAGTTCTTC. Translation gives CAIRTSGGSYNEQFF.

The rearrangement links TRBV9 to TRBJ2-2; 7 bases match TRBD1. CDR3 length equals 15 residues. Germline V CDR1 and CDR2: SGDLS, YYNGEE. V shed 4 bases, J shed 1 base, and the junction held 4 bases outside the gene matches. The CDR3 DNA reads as TGTGCCAGCAGCTTCGGGACAGTGAACACCGGGGAGCTGTTTTTT. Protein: CASSFGTVNTGELFF.

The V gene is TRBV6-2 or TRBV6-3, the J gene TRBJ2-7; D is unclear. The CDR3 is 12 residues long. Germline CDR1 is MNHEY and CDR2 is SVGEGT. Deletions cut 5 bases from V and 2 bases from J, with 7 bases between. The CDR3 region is CASSPLAYEQYF. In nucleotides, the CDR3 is TGTGCCAGCAGTCCCCTAGCCTACGAGCAGTACTTC.

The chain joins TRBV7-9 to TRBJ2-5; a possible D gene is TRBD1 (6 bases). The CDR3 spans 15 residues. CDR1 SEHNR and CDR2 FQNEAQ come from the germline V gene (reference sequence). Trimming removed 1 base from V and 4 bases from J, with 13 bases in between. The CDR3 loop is CASSLVSQGLETQYF. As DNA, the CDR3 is TGTGCCAGCAGCTTAGTGTCCCAGGGGTTAGAGACCCAGTACTTC.

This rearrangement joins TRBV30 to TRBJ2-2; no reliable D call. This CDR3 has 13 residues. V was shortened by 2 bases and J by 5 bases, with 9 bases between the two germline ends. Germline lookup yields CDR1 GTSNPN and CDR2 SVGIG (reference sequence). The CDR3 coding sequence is TGTGCCTGGAGTTCTGACTCGACCGGGGAGCTGTTTTTT. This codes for CAWSSDSTGELFF.

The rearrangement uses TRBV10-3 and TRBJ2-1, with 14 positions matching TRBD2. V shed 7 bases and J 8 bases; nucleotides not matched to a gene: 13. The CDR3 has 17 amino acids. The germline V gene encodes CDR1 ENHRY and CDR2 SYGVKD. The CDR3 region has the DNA TGTGCCATCATGGGGGAGACTAGCGGGAGGGCCCTCTATGAGCAGTTCTTC. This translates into CAIMGETSGRALYEQFF.

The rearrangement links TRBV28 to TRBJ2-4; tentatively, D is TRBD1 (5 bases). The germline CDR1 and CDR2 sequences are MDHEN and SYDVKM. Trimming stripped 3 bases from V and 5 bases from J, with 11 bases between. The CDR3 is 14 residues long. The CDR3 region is CASSFSRTQNIQYF. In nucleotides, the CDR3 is TGTGCCAGCAGTTTTTCCAGGACACAAAACATTCAGTACTTC.

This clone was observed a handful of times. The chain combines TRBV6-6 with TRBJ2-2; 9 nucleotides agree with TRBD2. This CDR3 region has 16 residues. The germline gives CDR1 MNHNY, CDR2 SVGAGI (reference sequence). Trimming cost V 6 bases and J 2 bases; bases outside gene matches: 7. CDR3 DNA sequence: TGTGCCAGCAGCATATGGGGACTAGCTAACACCGGGGAGCTGTTTTTT. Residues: CASSIWGLANTGELFF.

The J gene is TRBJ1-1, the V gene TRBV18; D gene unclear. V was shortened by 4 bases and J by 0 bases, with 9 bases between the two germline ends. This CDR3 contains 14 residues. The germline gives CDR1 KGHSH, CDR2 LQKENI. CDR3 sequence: CASSRSEVNTEAFF. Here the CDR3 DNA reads TGTGCCAGCTCACGTTCAGAGGTGAACACTGAAGCTTTCTTT. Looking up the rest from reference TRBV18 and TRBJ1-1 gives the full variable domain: NAGVMQNPRHLVRRRGQEARLRCSPMKGHSHVYWYRQLPEEGLKFMVYLQKENIIDESGMPKERFSAEFPKEGPSILRIQQVVRGDSAAYFCASSRSEVNTEAFFGQGTRLTVV.

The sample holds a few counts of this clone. The CDR3: CASTDRTHKGELFF. The CDR3 DNA is TGTGCCAGTACGGACAGAACCCATAAAGGAGAACTGTTTTTT. This rearrangement joins TRBV19 to TRBJ1-4, with D perhaps matching TRBD1 (6 bases). The V gene lost 7 bases and the J gene lost 12 bases, with 21 bases spanning the gap. The CDR3 sequence is 14 residues long. Germline CDR1 is LNHDA and CDR2 is SQIVND (reference sequence).